These T cell receptor beta chains were read from a single sample in a study of T cell repertoires in cytomegalovirus infection. TCRdb reanalysed the reads using MiXCR and keeps one entry per CDR3 protein. This table holds a few hundred thousand distinct CDR3 sequences, almost 40% found once. Antigen specificity for these receptors is unknown. Sequenced material: cultured PBMCs, taken from culture after CMV antigen stimulation. The source of these receptors is a human donor in good health (CMV status not recorded). Some clones in this sample may be carry-over from other donors' samples. The CDR3 runs from the conserved cysteine through the conserved F or W. The D gene is left open where the match is weak. Size is stated for part of the rows, as once, few or many counts, or as a class when the clone is expanded.

J gene: TRBJ1-5; V gene: TRBV7-2; clone size: many; D gene: .; CDR3 protein: CASSLAHTEDNQPQHF; CDR3 DNA: TGTGCCAGCAGCTTAGCGCACACAGAAGATAATCAGCCCCAGCATTTT
J gene: TRBJ2-2; V gene: TRBV18; clone size: .; D gene: TRBD2; CDR3 protein: CASPLDTAQRGTGELFF; CDR3 DNA: TGTGCCAGCCCACTTGACACGGCCCAGCGGGGCACCGGGGAGCTGTTTTTT
J gene: TRBJ1-5; V gene: TRBV19; clone size: .; D gene: .; CDR3 protein: CASSWGSDQPQHF; CDR3 DNA: TGTGCCAGTAGTTGGGGAAGCGATCAGCCCCAGCATTTT
J gene: TRBJ2-1; V gene: TRBV12-3/TRBV12-4; clone size: few; D gene: .; CDR3 protein: CASSFVGSSYNEQFF; CDR3 DNA: TGTGCCAGCAGTTTCGTGGGGTCTTCCTACAATGAGCAGTTCTTC
J gene: TRBJ2-3; V gene: TRBV12-3/TRBV12-4; clone size: .; D gene: TRBD2; CDR3 protein: CASSHERGGSTDTQYF; CDR3 DNA: TGTGCCAGCAGCCATGAGCGGGGGGGTAGCACAGATACGCAGTATTTT
J gene: TRBJ2-3; V gene: TRBV7-6; clone size: .; D gene: .; CDR3 protein: CASSLFPQRTDTQYF; CDR3 DNA: TGTGCCAGCAGCTTATTTCCCCAGCGCACAGATACGCAGTATTTT
J gene: TRBJ2-7; V gene: TRBV5-4; clone size: .; D gene: .; CDR3 protein: CASRGFGKAEQYF; CDR3 DNA: TGTGCCAGCCGTGGATTCGGGAAAGCTGAGCAGTACTTC
J gene: TRBJ2-5; V gene: TRBV4-2; clone size: .; D gene: .; CDR3 protein: CASSPTQGRETQYF; CDR3 DNA: TGTGCCAGCAGCCCTACACAGGGACGAGAGACCCAGTACTTC
J gene: TRBJ1-1; V gene: TRBV7-6; clone size: .; D gene: .; CDR3 protein: CASSPQGGITEAFF; CDR3 DNA: TGTGCCAGCAGCCCCCAGGGAGGGATCACTGAAGCTTTCTTT
J gene: TRBJ2-2; V gene: TRBV19; clone size: few; D gene: .; CDR3 protein: CASSMGRETGELFF; CDR3 DNA: TGTGCCAGTAGTATGGGACGGGAAACCGGGGAGCTGTTTTTT
J gene: TRBJ1-5; V gene: TRBV5-8; clone size: .; D gene: .; CDR3 protein: CASSSGVGGYSNQPQHF; CDR3 DNA: TGTGCCAGCAGCTCGGGAGTTGGAGGGTATAGCAATCAGCCCCAGCATTTT
J gene: TRBJ2-5; V gene: TRBV14; clone size: few; D gene: TRBD2; CDR3 protein: CASSQDRRELAGDETQYF; CDR3 DNA: TGTGCCAGCAGCCAAGATCGGAGGGAACTAGCGGGAGACGAGACCCAGTACTTC
J gene: TRBJ2-1; V gene: TRBV6-5; clone size: .; D gene: .; CDR3 protein: CASSYSISHNEQFF; CDR3 DNA: TGTGCCAGCAGTTACTCGATCTCGCACAATGAGCAGTTCTTC
J gene: TRBJ2-7; V gene: TRBV6-1; clone size: .; D gene: TRBD1; CDR3 protein: CASTDRGYSYEQYF; CDR3 DNA: TGTGCCAGCACTGACAGGGGCTACTCCTACGAGCAGTACTTC
J gene: TRBJ1-2; V gene: TRBV29-1; clone size: few; D gene: TRBD1; CDR3 protein: CSVTGTDYGYTF; CDR3 DNA: TGCAGCGTTACCGGGACAGACTATGGCTACACCTTC
J gene: TRBJ2-1; V gene: TRBV4-1; clone size: .; D gene: .; CDR3 protein: CASSRVGGDEQFF; CDR3 DNA: TGCGCCAGCAGCCGGGTTGGAGGGGATGAGCAGTTCTTC
J gene: TRBJ2-3; V gene: TRBV6-2/TRBV6-3; clone size: .; D gene: .; CDR3 protein: CASGHSARTQYF; CDR3 DNA: TGTGCCAGCGGGCATAGCGCCCGTACGCAGTATTTT
J gene: TRBJ2-2; V gene: TRBV6-6; clone size: .; D gene: TRBD1; CDR3 protein: CASEDRGSGELFF; CDR3 DNA: TGTGCCAGCGAGGACAGGGGGTCCGGGGAGCTGTTTTTT
J gene: TRBJ1-2; V gene: TRBV27; clone size: .; D gene: TRBD1; CDR3 protein: CASSLYAGTGYGYTF; CDR3 DNA: TGTGCCAGCAGTTTATACGCCGGGACAGGCTATGGCTACACCTTC
J gene: TRBJ2-5; V gene: TRBV7-8; clone size: few; D gene: TRBD1; CDR3 protein: CASSLERGPGTQYF; CDR3 DNA: TGTGCCAGCAGCTTAGAAAGGGGGCCGGGGACCCAGTACTTC
J gene: TRBJ1-5; V gene: TRBV7-2; clone size: many; D gene: .; CDR3 protein: CASSLVATDSNQPQHF; CDR3 DNA: TGTGCCAGCAGCTTAGTCGCGACAGATAGCAATCAGCCCCAGCATTTT
J gene: TRBJ2-5; V gene: TRBV27; clone size: few; D gene: .; CDR3 protein: CASSGNRDETQYF; CDR3 DNA: TGTGCCAGCAGCGGTAACCGGGACGAGACCCAGTACTTC
J gene: TRBJ2-1; V gene: TRBV6-5; clone size: few; D gene: .; CDR3 protein: CASSPGPREQFF; CDR3 DNA: TGTGCCAGCAGTCCCGGACCTCGGGAGCAGTTCTTC
J gene: TRBJ2-3; V gene: TRBV6-2/TRBV6-3; clone size: once; D gene: TRBD2; CDR3 protein: CASSYGTTYTDTQYF; CDR3 DNA: TGTGCCAGCAGTTATGGGACTACCTACACAGATACGCAGTATTTT
J gene: TRBJ2-7; V gene: TRBV5-4; clone size: .; D gene: .; CDR3 protein: CASREGLSIYEQYF; CDR3 DNA: TGTGCCAGCAGGGAAGGACTTTCCATCTACGAGCAGTACTTC
J gene: TRBJ2-2; V gene: TRBV7-8; clone size: few; D gene: TRBD1; CDR3 protein: CASSLQQGNGELFF; CDR3 DNA: TGTGCCAGCAGCCTCCAACAGGGGAACGGGGAGCTGTTTTTT
J gene: TRBJ2-7; V gene: TRBV6-6; clone size: .; D gene: TRBD1; CDR3 protein: CASSWTGGVSEQYF; CDR3 DNA: TGTGCCAGCAGTTGGACAGGGGGGGTCAGCGAGCAGTACTTC
J gene: TRBJ2-2; V gene: TRBV7-9; clone size: .; D gene: .; CDR3 protein: CASSLDTTNTGELFF; CDR3 DNA: TGTGCCAGCAGCTTGGACACAACGAACACCGGGGAGCTGTTTTTT
J gene: TRBJ1-6; V gene: TRBV3-1; clone size: .; D gene: .; CDR3 protein: CASSPGTPSPLHF; CDR3 DNA: TGTGCCAGCAGCCCGGGGACACCGTCACCCCTCCACTTT
J gene: TRBJ1-1; V gene: TRBV15; clone size: .; D gene: .; CDR3 protein: CATSRDRSTEAFF; CDR3 DNA: TGTGCCACCAGCAGAGATCGGTCCACTGAAGCTTTCTTT
J gene: TRBJ1-1; V gene: TRBV11-3; clone size: .; D gene: .; CDR3 protein: CASSRGSLDGAFF; CDR3 DNA: TGTGCCAGCAGCCGGGGCAGCCTAGATGGAGCTTTCTTT
J gene: TRBJ2-1; V gene: TRBV6-6; clone size: .; D gene: TRBD2; CDR3 protein: CASSFLGTSGNNEQFF; CDR3 DNA: TGTGCCAGCAGTTTCCTCGGGACTAGCGGGAACAATGAGCAGTTCTTC
J gene: TRBJ2-2; V gene: TRBV2; clone size: .; D gene: .; CDR3 protein: CASIPRRGPGELFF; CDR3 DNA: TGTGCCAGCATTCCCCGGCGAGGGCCCGGGGAGCTGTTTTTT
J gene: TRBJ2-3; V gene: TRBV7-2; clone size: many; D gene: .; CDR3 protein: CASSSLTRLLDFWQYF; CDR3 DNA: TGTGCCAGCAGCTCCCTGACTAGATTACTCGACTTCTGGCAGTATTTT
J gene: TRBJ2-1; V gene: TRBV6-1; clone size: .; D gene: TRBD2; CDR3 protein: CASSYIAGKQFF; CDR3 DNA: TGTGCCAGCAGTTACATAGCGGGTAAGCAGTTCTTC
J gene: TRBJ2-1; V gene: TRBV7-2; clone size: few; D gene: .; CDR3 protein: CASSLAPLTNEQFF; CDR3 DNA: TGTGCCAGCAGCTTAGCCCCTTTAACCAATGAGCAGTTCTTC
J gene: TRBJ1-2; V gene: TRBV19; clone size: .; D gene: .; CDR3 protein: CASSIGPLYGYTF; CDR3 DNA: TGTGCCAGTAGTATAGGACCGCTCTATGGCTACACCTTC
J gene: TRBJ2-7; V gene: TRBV19; clone size: .; D gene: TRBD2; CDR3 protein: CASSSASGSTYEQYF; CDR3 DNA: TGTGCCAGTAGTTCGGCTAGCGGGAGTACCTACGAGCAGTACTTC
J gene: TRBJ2-2; V gene: TRBV7-9; clone size: .; D gene: .; CDR3 protein: CASSQDADGELFF; CDR3 DNA: TGTGCCAGCAGCCAAGATGCGGATGGGGAGCTGTTTTTT
J gene: TRBJ2-3; V gene: TRBV19; clone size: many; D gene: TRBD1; CDR3 protein: CASRDRATDTQYF; CDR3 DNA: TGTGCCAGCCGTGACAGGGCGACAGATACGCAGTATTTT
J gene: TRBJ2-5; V gene: TRBV7-9; clone size: few; D gene: TRBD2; CDR3 protein: CASSLLASGKLSETQYF; CDR3 DNA: TGTGCCAGCAGCTTACTGGCTAGCGGGAAATTGTCGGAGACCCAGTACTTC
J gene: TRBJ2-3; V gene: TRBV18; clone size: .; D gene: TRBD1; CDR3 protein: CASSPRTGGYTDTQYF; CDR3 DNA: TGTGCCAGCTCACCAAGGACAGGGGGTTACACAGATACGCAGTATTTT
J gene: TRBJ2-7; V gene: TRBV12-3/TRBV12-4; clone size: few; D gene: .; CDR3 protein: CASGVLAGYEQYF; CDR3 DNA: TGTGCCAGCGGAGTGCTGGCGGGCTACGAGCAGTACTTC
J gene: TRBJ2-5; V gene: TRBV7-2; clone size: .; D gene: TRBD2; CDR3 protein: CASSAAGAAETQYF; CDR3 DNA: TGTGCCAGCAGCGCGGCGGGAGCGGCGGAGACCCAGTACTTC
J gene: TRBJ2-5; V gene: TRBV2; clone size: .; D gene: .; CDR3 protein: CASGLGRGETQYF; CDR3 DNA: TGTGCCAGCGGGCTGGGCCGGGGGGAGACCCAGTACTTC
J gene: TRBJ2-7; V gene: TRBV20-1; clone size: .; D gene: .; CDR3 protein: CSASQGLPERSYEQYF; CDR3 DNA: TGCAGTGCTAGTCAGGGTCTCCCCGAGAGGTCCTACGAGCAGTACTTC
J gene: TRBJ1-2; V gene: TRBV12-3/TRBV12-4; clone size: .; D gene: .; CDR3 protein: CASSGPGGYTF; CDR3 DNA: TGTGCCAGCAGCGGACCCGGGGGCTACACCTTC
J gene: TRBJ2-5; V gene: TRBV14; clone size: .; D gene: .; CDR3 protein: CASSRGIQETQYF; CDR3 DNA: TGTGCCAGCAGCCGGGGGATCCAAGAGACCCAGTACTTC
J gene: TRBJ2-1; V gene: TRBV29-1; clone size: .; D gene: TRBD1; CDR3 protein: CSVIDRANEQFF; CDR3 DNA: TGCAGCGTCATTGACAGGGCCAATGAGCAGTTCTTC
J gene: TRBJ1-2; V gene: TRBV7-9; clone size: .; D gene: TRBD1; CDR3 protein: CASSPIYRSGTGYGYTF; CDR3 DNA: TGTGCCAGCAGCCCAATATATAGGTCCGGGACAGGGTATGGCTACACCTTC